A selection of T cell receptor beta chains follows, all from one sample in a study of blood T cell repertoires in COVID-19. TCRdb's copy holds only in-frame clones and misses some; the assay was immunoSEQ multiplex PCR. The sample records approximately 25,000 clones, more than 80% being singletons. Specimen: peripheral blood. Every receptor here comes from an elderly woman with active or convalescent COVID-19. Each CDR3 is given with its conserved first and last residue. The D gene is left open where the match is weak. Size tells how often a clone was seen (once, few, many) or the class of an expanded clone, and some rows leave it out.

size: NA
D: TRBD1
V: TRBV11-3
J: TRBJ1-6
CDR3: CASSLTYRGSSYNSPLHF
DNA: TGTGCCAGCAGCTTAACCTACAGGGGCAGCTCCTATAATTCACCCCTCCACTTT

size: NA
D: NA
V: TRBV28
J: TRBJ2-5
CDR3: CASRLQGFMETQYF
DNA: TGTGCCAGCAGGCTACAGGGTTTTATGGAGACCCAGTACTTC

size: NA
D: TRBD2
V: TRBV18
J: TRBJ2-2
CDR3: CASSPLGLALTGELFF
DNA: TGTGCCAGCTCACCTCTGGGACTAGCGCTAACCGGGGAGCTGTTTTTT

size: NA
D: TRBD1
V: TRBV11-2
J: TRBJ2-3
CDR3: CASSLVYRGDTQYF
DNA: TGTGCCAGTAGCTTAGTATACAGGGGGGATACGCAGTATTTT

size: few
D: NA
V: TRBV4-3
J: TRBJ1-6
CDR3: CASSQQGGGSYNSPLHF
DNA: TGCGCCAGCAGCCAACAAGGCGGGGGCTCCTATAATTCACCCCTCCACTTT

size: NA
D: NA
V: TRBV28
J: TRBJ2-5
CDR3: CASSVRGYRGQETQYF
DNA: TGTGCCAGCAGCGTTAGGGGATATAGGGGTCAAGAGACCCAGTACTTC

size: NA
D: NA
V: TRBV15
J: TRBJ1-5
CDR3: CATSPTVSNQPQHF
DNA: TGTGCCACCAGCCCCACTGTAAGCAATCAGCCCCAGCATTTT

size: NA
D: NA
V: TRBV12-3/TRBV12-4
J: TRBJ2-7
CDR3: CASSWGGGEQYF
DNA: TGTGCCAGCAGTTGGGGAGGCGGCGAGCAGTACTTC

size: NA
D: TRBD1
V: TRBV20-1
J: TRBJ1-2
CDR3: CSATGTANNLF
DNA: TGCAGTGCTACCGGGACAGCAAATAACCTCTTC

size: NA
D: TRBD2
V: TRBV4-2
J: TRBJ2-5
CDR3: CASSQDIPGLADKETQYF
DNA: TGTGCCAGCAGCCAAGATATCCCCGGACTAGCGGATAAAGAGACCCAGTACTTC

size: NA
D: TRBD1
V: TRBV18
J: TRBJ1-1
CDR3: CASSPSGGAYMAFF
DNA: TGTGCCAGCTCACCTTCAGGGGGCGCATATATGGCTTTCTTT

size: NA
D: TRBD1
V: TRBV30
J: TRBJ1-1
CDR3: CAWSPPGTANTEAFF
DNA: TGTGCCTGGAGCCCCCCCGGGACAGCTAACACTGAAGCTTTCTTT

size: NA
D: NA
V: TRBV6-1
J: TRBJ1-3
CDR3: CASSEGVYYSGNTIYF
DNA: TGTGCCAGCAGTGAAGGTGTCTACTACTCTGGAAACACCATATATTTT

size: NA
D: NA
V: TRBV10-3
J: TRBJ2-3
CDR3: CAISESFGPTDTQYF
DNA: TGTGCCATCAGTGAGTCTTTTGGCCCCACAGATACGCAGTATTTT

size: NA
D: NA
V: TRBV5-1
J: TRBJ2-3
CDR3: CASSPQGDTQYF
DNA: TGCGCCAGCAGCCCACAGGGAGATACGCAGTATTTT

size: once
D: NA
V: TRBV19
J: TRBJ1-5
CDR3: CASSVPGTPSRQPQHF
DNA: TGTGCCAGTAGTGTACCCGGGACTCCCTCCCGGCAGCCCCAGCATTTT

size: NA
D: NA
V: TRBV6-5
J: TRBJ1-6
CDR3: CASSYLENSPLHF
DNA: TGTGCCAGCAGTTATCTGGAGAATTCACCCCTCCACTTT

size: NA
D: TRBD1
V: TRBV4-3
J: TRBJ2-7
CDR3: CASSPGQGAILYEQYF
DNA: TGCGCCAGCAGCCCTGGACAGGGGGCAATTCTCTACGAGCAGTACTTC

size: NA
D: NA
V: TRBV5-4
J: TRBJ1-6
CDR3: CASSPEPLTGSPLHF
DNA: TGTGCCAGCAGCCCCGAACCCCTGACTGGTTCACCCCTCCACTTT

size: few
D: TRBD1
V: TRBV28
J: TRBJ2-3
CDR3: CASSLLSGTGSDTDTQYF
DNA: TGTGCCAGCAGTTTGCTTTCCGGGACAGGGTCAGACACAGATACGCAGTATTTT

size: NA
D: TRBD1
V: TRBV6-5
J: TRBJ1-6
CDR3: CASRSTGTGKGTLHF
DNA: TGTGCCAGCAGATCGACCGGGACAGGGAAAGGAACCCTCCACTTT

size: once
D: NA
V: TRBV11-1
J: TRBJ1-1
CDR3: CASSLGGLNTEAFF
DNA: TGTGCCAGCAGCTTAGGCGGCCTGAACACTGAAGCTTTCTTT

size: few
D: NA
V: TRBV18
J: TRBJ2-2
CDR3: CASSPQGITGELFF
DNA: TGTGCCAGCTCACCGCAGGGTATCACCGGGGAGCTGTTTTTT

size: NA
D: TRBD1
V: TRBV7-9
J: TRBJ1-6
CDR3: CASSSGQGNSPLHF
DNA: TGTGCCAGCAGCTCGGGACAGGGAAATTCACCCCTCCACTTT

size: NA
D: NA
V: TRBV7-8
J: TRBJ2-1
CDR3: CASSPTGTRNEQFF
DNA: TGTGCCAGCAGCCCCACCGGGACTCGGAATGAGCAGTTCTTC

size: NA
D: TRBD1
V: TRBV7-3
J: TRBJ2-7
CDR3: CASSLGQGVEQYF
DNA: TGTGCCAGCAGCCTAGGACAGGGGGTCGAGCAGTACTTC

size: NA
D: TRBD2
V: TRBV7-9
J: TRBJ2-7
CDR3: CASSLPPVGSGRYEQYF
DNA: TGTGCCAGCAGCTTGCCACCAGTGGGTAGCGGGAGGTACGAGCAGTACTTC

size: NA
D: TRBD1
V: TRBV5-1
J: TRBJ2-6
CDR3: CASSTGQDYISGANVLTF
DNA: TGCGCCAGCAGCACGGGACAGGACTATATCTCTGGGGCCAACGTCCTGACTTTC

size: NA
D: TRBD1
V: TRBV18
J: TRBJ2-1
CDR3: CASSPPGTVYNEQFF
DNA: TGTGCCAGCTCACCACCGGGGACAGTGTACAATGAGCAGTTCTTC

size: NA
D: TRBD2
V: TRBV5-1
J: TRBJ2-1
CDR3: CASSLAFLLAGGSYNEQFF
DNA: TGCGCCAGCAGCTTGGCCTTTCTTCTAGCGGGCGGCTCCTACAATGAGCAGTTCTTC

size: NA
D: TRBD1
V: TRBV27
J: TRBJ1-5
CDR3: CASSRVGQGHQPQHF
DNA: TGTGCCAGCAGTCGGGTCGGACAGGGACATCAGCCCCAGCATTTT

size: NA
D: NA
V: TRBV7-8
J: TRBJ1-5
CDR3: CASSLGADKPQHF
DNA: TGTGCCAGCAGCTTAGGAGCTGATAAGCCCCAGCATTTT

size: NA
D: NA
V: TRBV2
J: TRBJ1-5
CDR3: CASRPTGDQPQHF
DNA: TGTGCCAGCAGACCAACGGGGGATCAGCCCCAGCATTTT

size: NA
D: NA
V: TRBV7-2
J: TRBJ1-1
CDR3: CASSLGQATEAFF
DNA: TGTGCCAGCAGCTTAGGCCAGGCCACTGAAGCTTTCTTT

size: NA
D: TRBD1
V: TRBV5-1
J: TRBJ2-7
CDR3: CASSLKDGTAPIYEQYF
DNA: TGCGCCAGCAGCTTGAAGGATGGGACAGCACCTATCTACGAGCAGTATTTC

size: NA
D: TRBD1
V: TRBV2
J: TRBJ2-7
CDR3: CASSGGRRTGVYEQYF
DNA: TGTGCCAGCAGTGGAGGAAGAAGAACAGGGGTCTACGAGCAGTACTTC

size: NA
D: NA
V: TRBV11-2
J: TRBJ1-3
CDR3: CASSPQTGINTIYF
DNA: TGTGCCAGCAGCCCCCAGACAGGCATTAACACCATATATTTT

size: NA
D: NA
V: TRBV21-1
J: TRBJ2-5
CDR3: CASSKGHSLQETQYF
DNA: TGTGCCAGCAGCAAAGGTCACAGTTTACAAGAGACCCAGTACTTC

size: NA
D: NA
V: TRBV30
J: TRBJ1-5
CDR3: CAWRVAGGGNQPQHF
DNA: TGTGCCTGGAGAGTAGCCGGGGGAGGGAATCAGCCCCAGCATTTT

size: NA
D: NA
V: TRBV18
J: TRBJ2-7
CDR3: CASSSGLRDPREQYF
DNA: TGTGCCAGCTCATCGGGGTTGCGGGACCCGCGGGAGCAGTACTTC

size: NA
D: NA
V: TRBV16
J: TRBJ1-3
CDR3: CASSRGGSGNTIYF
DNA: TGTGCCAGCAGCCGCGGGGGTTCCGGAAACACCATATATTTT

size: NA
D: NA
V: TRBV25-1
J: TRBJ2-7
CDR3: CASSDYSGDYEQYF
DNA: TGTGCCAGCAGTGATTACTCCGGGGACTACGAGCAGTACTTC

size: NA
D: TRBD1
V: TRBV4-2
J: TRBJ2-3
CDR3: CASSQGAGGSTDTQYF
DNA: TGTGCCAGCAGCCAAGGGGCAGGGGGAAGCACAGATACGCAGTATTTT

size: once
D: NA
V: TRBV6-5
J: TRBJ1-1
CDR3: CASRSLHTEAFF
DNA: TGTGCCAGCAGATCCCTTCACACTGAAGCTTTCTTT

size: NA
D: TRBD1
V: TRBV6-5
J: TRBJ1-2
CDR3: CASTLGQGNYGYTF
DNA: TGTGCCAGCACCCTTGGACAGGGGAACTATGGCTACACCTTC